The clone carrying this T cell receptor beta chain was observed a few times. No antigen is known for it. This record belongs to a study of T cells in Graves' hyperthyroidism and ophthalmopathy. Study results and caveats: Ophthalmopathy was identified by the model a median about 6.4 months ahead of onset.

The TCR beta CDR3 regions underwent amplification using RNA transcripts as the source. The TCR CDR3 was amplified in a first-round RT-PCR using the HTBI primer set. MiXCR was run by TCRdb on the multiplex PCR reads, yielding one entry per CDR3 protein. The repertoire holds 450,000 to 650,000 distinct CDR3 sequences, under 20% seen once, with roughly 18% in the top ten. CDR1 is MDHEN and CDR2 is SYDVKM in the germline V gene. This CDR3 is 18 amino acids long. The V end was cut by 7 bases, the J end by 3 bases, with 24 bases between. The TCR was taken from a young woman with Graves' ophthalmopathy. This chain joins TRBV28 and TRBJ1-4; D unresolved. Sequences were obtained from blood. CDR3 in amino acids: CASTGLRILGIANEKLFF. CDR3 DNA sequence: TGTGCCAGCACCGGCCTAAGGATCTTAGGGATCGCTAATGAAAAACTGTTTTTT. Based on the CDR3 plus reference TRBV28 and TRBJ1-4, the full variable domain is DVKVTQSSRYLVKRTGEKVFLECVQDMDHENMFWYRQDPGLGLRLIYFSYDVKMKEKGDIPEGYSVSREKKERFSLILESASTNQTSMYLCASTGLRILGIANEKLFFGSGTQLSVL.